These 22 T cell receptor beta chains came from one sample sequenced in a study of cytomegalovirus exposure and HLA in healthy donors. The PCR contained 60 Vbeta and 13 Jbeta primers. Assay: immunoSEQ multiplex PCR; the TCRdb copy retains only in-frame clones and omits some. The table includes around 150,000 clones, 80% to 90% detected once. Sequencing used PBMCs. The source of these receptors is a man aged 18 to 30 in good health and CMV-seropositive.

CDR3 residues: CASTGGDSPLHF. The CDR3 nucleotides are TGTGCCAGCACCGGGGGGGATTCACCCCTCCACTTT. V is TRBV7-9 and J is TRBJ1-6, with D tentatively TRBD1 (5 bases). The CDR3 runs 12 residues. Trimming shortened V by 7 bases and J by 8 bases, and 9 bases separated the two germline ends. Germline V gene lookup returns CDR1 SEHNR and CDR2 FQNEAQ (reference sequence).

The chain employs TRBV18 and TRBJ1-6, with D unclear. Looked up from germline, CDR1 is KGHSH and CDR2 is LQKENI. This CDR3 is 15 amino acids long. Deletions cut 2 bases from V and 7 bases from J, with 12 bases between. CDR3 loop: CASSPTSQENSPLHF. DNA of the CDR3: TGTGCCAGCTCACCAACGTCGCAGGAAAATTCACCCCTCCACTTT.

This chain joins TRBV27 and TRBJ2-7; perhaps TRBD2 as D (5 bases). There are 12 residues in the CDR3. Germline CDR1 MNHEY, CDR2 SMNVEV (reference sequence). Between the trimmed V and J ends, which lost 1 base and 5 bases, there was a span of 6 bases. The CDR3 DNA follows: TGTGCCAGCAGTTTATACGGGAACGAGCAGTACTTC. Translating it yields CASSLYGNEQYF.

This clone has just a few counts. J is TRBJ1-2 and V is TRBV5-6; the D is unclear. The V and J ends lost 0 bases and 7 bases respectively, with 7 bases between them. Germline V lookup: CDR1 SGHDT, CDR2 YYEEEE. This CDR3 contains 12 residues. This CDR3 reads CASSLGASGYTF. CDR3 bases: TGTGCCAGCAGCTTGGGGGCAAGTGGCTACACCTTC.

The V and J genes are TRBV7-6 and TRBJ2-1; D ambiguous. Germline V CDR1 and CDR2: SGHVS, FNYEAQ. The CDR3 length is 15 residues. V gave up 1 base and J gave up 5 bases, with 12 bases separating them. CDR3 nucleotides: TGTGCCAGCAGCTTAGGGTCCGCCCAGAACAATGAGCAGTTCTTC. Protein sequence: CASSLGSAQNNEQFF.

The V call is TRBV7-9, the J call TRBJ1-4, with D uncertain. The CDR3 covers 14 residues. The germline V and J ends were trimmed by 1 base and 6 bases, with 9 bases remaining between them. Germline V gene lookup returns CDR1 SEHNR and CDR2 FQNEAQ (reference sequence). The CDR3, as DNA: TGTGCCAGCAGCTTAGACGGGATCGATGAAAAACTGTTTTTT. Translating it yields CASSLDGIDEKLFF.

This rearrangement joins TRBV7-3 to TRBJ2-1, with D possibly being TRBD2 (5 bases). Germline CDR1 SGHTA, CDR2 FQGTGA. The CDR3 length is 15 residues. V dropped 1 base and J dropped 10 bases, with 17 bases sitting between them. The CDR3 reads CASSLKPGGIAEQFF. CDR3 coding DNA: TGTGCCAGCAGCTTAAAACCTGGAGGAATCGCGGAGCAGTTCTTC.

The chain couples TRBV9 to TRBJ1-1, with D possibly matching TRBD1 (5 bases). Germline V gene data show CDR1 as SGDLS and CDR2 as YYNGEE. Trimming pared 3 bases from V and 4 bases from J, leaving 10 bases between. CDR3 length: 13 amino acids. The CDR3 sequence: CASSGQGITEAFF. CDR3 DNA sequence: TGTGCCAGCAGCGGCCAGGGAATCACTGAAGCTTTCTTT.

The chain has TRBV27 and TRBJ1-6; 9 bases align to TRBD1. V shed 2 bases and J 9 bases; nucleotides not matched to a gene: 8. Germline loops: CDR1 MNHEY, CDR2 SMNVEV (reference sequence). The CDR3 consists of 16 residues. CDR3 sequence: CASSLRPGQGTSPLHF. The CDR3 DNA reads TGTGCCAGCAGTTTACGACCGGGACAGGGCACTTCACCCCTCCACTTT.

This clone was found once. The chain recombines TRBV7-9 with TRBJ2-1, with 9 bases identical to TRBD2. CDR1 and CDR2 (germline): SEHNR, FQNEAQ (reference sequence). V dropped 1 base and J dropped 5; count of bases not matched to a gene: 3. The CDR3 consists of 15 residues. The CDR3 spells CASSLGLAGNNEQFF. CDR3 bases: TGTGCCAGCAGCTTAGGTCTAGCGGGGAACAATGAGCAGTTCTTC.

The chain links TRBV6-4 to TRBJ2-1, with unresolved D. The CDR3 sequence is 15 residues long. The V end lost 2 bases, the J end lost 8 bases, and 16 bases lay between the germline ends. Germline V gene lookup returns CDR1 MRHNA and CDR2 SNTAGT. The CDR3 protein is CASSDAHSPPHEQFF. CDR3 DNA sequence: TGTGCCAGCAGTGACGCCCACAGTCCCCCCCATGAGCAGTTCTTC.

V is TRBV5-8 and J is TRBJ1-6; 8 nucleotides align to TRBD1. The CDR3 has 18 amino acids. Germline V lookup: CDR1 SGHTS, CDR2 YDEGEE. The J segment lost 3 bases and the V segment lost 4 bases, leaving 12 bases of the junction unmatched. The CDR3 DNA follows: TGTGCCAGCAGCCTAGGGACAGGCCTGGTCATCTATAATTCACCCCTCCACTTT. Protein: CASSLGTGLVIYNSPLHF.

This clone came up once. The chain uses TRBV19 and TRBJ1-5; D is uncertain. Germline values: CDR1 LNHDA, CDR2 SQIVND (reference sequence). The CDR3 totals 16 residues. Trimming took 4 bases from V and 0 from J, leaving 13 bases between them. This CDR3 reads CASSTMVSVSNQPQHF. CDR3 nucleotides: TGTGCCAGTAGTACGATGGTGTCAGTTAGCAATCAGCCCCAGCATTTT.

V gene TRBV15 combines with J gene TRBJ1-2, with unresolved D. This CDR3 region has 14 residues. Germline CDR1 is LNHNV and CDR2 is YYDKDF (reference sequence). Deletions cut 4 bases from V and 4 bases from J, with 13 bases between. The CDR3 loop is CATSTSDASYGYTF. The DNA for the CDR3 is TGTGCCACCAGCACATCCGATGCGAGCTATGGCTACACCTTC.

The chain couples TRBV5-1 to TRBJ2-7; 8 bases align to TRBD1. V lost 3 bases and J lost 0; bases outside the gene matches: 8. The V gene's germline CDR1 is SGHRS and CDR2 YFSETQ. The CDR3 length is 16 residues. The CDR3 sequence: CASSSGGQGSSYEQYF. In DNA, the CDR3 is TGCGCCAGCAGCTCCGGTGGACAGGGAAGCTCCTACGAGCAGTACTTC.

In nucleotides, the CDR3 is TGTGCCAGCTTAGGAGGGAACTCCTACGAGCAGTACTTC. Translating it yields CASLGGNSYEQYF. This sequence joins TRBV2 and TRBJ2-7; D might be TRBD2 (6 bases). Germline V gives CDR1 SNHLY, CDR2 FYNNEI. This CDR3 contains 13 residues. The V end was cut by 8 bases, the J end by 0 bases, with 11 bases between. The full variable domain, in which reference TRBV2 and TRBJ2-7 provide the parts outside the CDR3, is EPEVTQTPSHQVTQMGQEVILRCVPISNHLYFYWYRQILGQKVEFLVSFYNNEISEKSEIFDDQFSVERPDGSNFTLKIRSTKLEDSAMYFCASLGGNSYEQYFGPGTRLTVT.

This rearrangement joins TRBV25-1 to TRBJ1-5; D is perhaps TRBD1 (6 bases). Germline V CDR1 and CDR2: MGHDK, SYGVNS. CDR3 length: 17 residues. Trimming left V 5 bases short and J 1 base short, with 18 bases between. CDR3 protein: CASSLGGGATSNQPQHF. The CDR3 DNA is TGTGCCAGCAGTCTCGGAGGGGGGGCAACGAGCAATCAGCCCCAGCATTTT.

The V gene is TRBV19, the J gene TRBJ2-7; 9 bases map to TRBD1. The ends lost 4 bases at V and 2 bases at J; junction bases unmatched: 18. CDR3 length equals 19 residues. The germline CDR1 and CDR2 sequences are LNHDA and SQIVND (reference sequence). CDR3 sequence (DNA): TGTGCCAGTAGTAACTCGGGGACAGGGTTATTCCGTGCCCCCTACGAGCAGTACTTC. This encodes CASSNSGTGLFRAPYEQYF.

This sequence joins TRBV7-9 and TRBJ2-5; the match to TRBD1 covers 9 bases. Losses at the gene ends were 4 bases for V and 3 bases for J; bases not matched to a gene: 6. The CDR3 runs 15 residues. Germline assignment: CDR1 SEHNR and CDR2 FQNEAQ (reference sequence). The CDR3 is CASSSGGQGEETQYF. CDR3 bases: TGTGCCAGCAGCTCAGGGGGACAGGGAGAAGAGACCCAGTACTTC.

The V and J genes are TRBV12-5 and TRBJ1-5; 7 bases agree with TRBD1. CDR1 and CDR2 (germline): LGHNT, FRNRAP. The J segment lost 5 bases and the V segment lost 5 bases, leaving 6 bases of the junction unmatched. CDR3 length: 14 residues. The CDR3 sequence is CASGEGQLYQPQHF. The CDR3 bases are TGTGCTAGTGGTGAGGGACAGCTCTATCAGCCCCAGCATTTT.

The rearrangement links TRBV6-5 to TRBJ1-6, with D possibly being TRBD1 (6 bases). The CDR3 extends over 14 amino acids. The V end lost 5 bases, the J end lost 4 bases, and 9 bases lay between the germline ends. The germline gives CDR1 MNHEY, CDR2 SVGAGI. CDR3 DNA: TGTGCCAGCAGTACAGGGTCGTATAATTCACCCCTCCACTTT. This sequence encodes CASSTGSYNSPLHF.

This clone was picked up one time. The chain combines TRBV6-1 with TRBJ2-7; TRBD2 matches 8 bases. Germline CDR1 MNHNS, CDR2 SASEGT. V shed 6 bases, J shed 5 bases, and the junction held 6 bases outside the gene matches. This CDR3 region has 13 residues. The CDR3 spells CASRPGGADEQYF. CDR3 nucleotide sequence: TGTGCCAGCAGACCCGGGGGGGCTGACGAGCAGTACTTC.